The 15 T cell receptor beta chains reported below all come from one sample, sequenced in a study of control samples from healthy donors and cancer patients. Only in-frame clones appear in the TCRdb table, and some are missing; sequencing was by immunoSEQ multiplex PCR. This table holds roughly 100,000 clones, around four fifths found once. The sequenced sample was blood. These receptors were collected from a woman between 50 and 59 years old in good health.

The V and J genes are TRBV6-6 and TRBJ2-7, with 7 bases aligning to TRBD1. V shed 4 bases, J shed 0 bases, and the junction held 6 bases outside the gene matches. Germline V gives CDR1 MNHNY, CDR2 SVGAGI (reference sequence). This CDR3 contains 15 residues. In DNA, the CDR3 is TGTGCCAGCAGTTCGGGACAGTTAATCTCCTACGAGCAGTACTTC. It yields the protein CASSSGQLISYEQYF.

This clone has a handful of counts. In nucleotides, the CDR3 is TGTGCCAGTAGTCCTCTTGGGACAAGAGATCAGCCCCAGCATTTT. This codes for CASSPLGTRDQPQHF. The gene calls are TRBV19 and TRBJ1-5; perhaps TRBD1 as D (6 bases). Deletions cut 5 bases from V and 5 bases from J, with 16 bases between. Germline CDR1 reads LNHDA; CDR2 reads SQIVND (reference sequence). The CDR3 is 15 amino acids.

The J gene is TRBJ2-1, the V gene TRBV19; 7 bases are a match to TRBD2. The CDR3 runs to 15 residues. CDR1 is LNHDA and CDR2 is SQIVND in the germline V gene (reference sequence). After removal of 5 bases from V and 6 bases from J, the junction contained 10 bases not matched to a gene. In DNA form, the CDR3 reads TGTGCCAGTAGTTTTAGCGGGTTTAAACCCAATGAGCAGTTCTTC. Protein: CASSFSGFKPNEQFF.

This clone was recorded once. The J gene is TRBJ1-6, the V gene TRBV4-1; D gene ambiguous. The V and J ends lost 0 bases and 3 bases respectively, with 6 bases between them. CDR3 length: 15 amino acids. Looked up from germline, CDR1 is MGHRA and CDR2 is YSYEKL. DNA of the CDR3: TGCGCCAGCAGCCAAGATGCAAGCTATAATTCACCCCTCCACTTT. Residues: CASSQDASYNSPLHF.

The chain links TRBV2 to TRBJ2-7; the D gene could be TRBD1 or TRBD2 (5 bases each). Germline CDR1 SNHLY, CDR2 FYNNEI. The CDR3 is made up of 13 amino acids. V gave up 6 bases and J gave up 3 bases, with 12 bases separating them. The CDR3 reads CASSEGRIYEQYF. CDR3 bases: TGTGCCAGCAGCGAGGGACGGATCTACGAGCAGTACTTC.

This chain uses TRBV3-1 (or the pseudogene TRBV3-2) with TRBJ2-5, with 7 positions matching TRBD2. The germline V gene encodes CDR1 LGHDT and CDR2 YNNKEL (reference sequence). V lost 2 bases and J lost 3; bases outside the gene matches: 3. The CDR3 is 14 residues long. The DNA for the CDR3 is TGTGCCAGCAGCCAACGAGCGGGGAAAGAGACCCAGTACTTC. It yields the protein CASSQRAGKETQYF.

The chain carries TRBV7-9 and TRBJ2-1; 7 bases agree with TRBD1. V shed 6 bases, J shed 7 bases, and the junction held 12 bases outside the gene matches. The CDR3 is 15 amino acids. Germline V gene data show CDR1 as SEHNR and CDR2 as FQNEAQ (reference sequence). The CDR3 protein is CASRRQGSGTNEQFF. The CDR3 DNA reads TGTGCCAGCAGGAGACAGGGAAGCGGTACGAATGAGCAGTTCTTC.

In nucleotides, the CDR3 is TGTGCCATCAGTGCGTCGGGTATGCGGGGTCATAAAGAGACCCAGTACTTC. The encoded protein is CAISASGMRGHKETQYF. The chain recombines TRBV10-3 with TRBJ2-5, with a possible D match to TRBD2 (6 bases). The CDR3 covers 17 residues. Trimming removed 4 bases at V and 3 bases at J, with 21 bases between. Germline V gives CDR1 ENHRY, CDR2 SYGVKD.

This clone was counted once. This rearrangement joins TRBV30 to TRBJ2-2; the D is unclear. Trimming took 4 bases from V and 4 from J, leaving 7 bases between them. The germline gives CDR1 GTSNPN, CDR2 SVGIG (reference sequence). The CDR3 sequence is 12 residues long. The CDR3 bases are TGTGCCTGGATGGATAGCACCGGGGAGCTGTTTTTT. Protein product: CAWMDSTGELFF.

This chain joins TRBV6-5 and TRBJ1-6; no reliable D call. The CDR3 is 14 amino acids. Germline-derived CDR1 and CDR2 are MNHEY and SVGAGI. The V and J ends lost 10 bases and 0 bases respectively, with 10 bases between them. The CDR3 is CATLTSSYNSPLHF. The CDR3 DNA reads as TGTGCCACGTTGACGAGCTCCTATAATTCACCCCTCCACTTT.

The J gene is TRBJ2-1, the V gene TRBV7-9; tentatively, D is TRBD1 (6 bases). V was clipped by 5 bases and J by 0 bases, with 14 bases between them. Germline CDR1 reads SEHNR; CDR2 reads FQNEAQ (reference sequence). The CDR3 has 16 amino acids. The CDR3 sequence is CASSPQGMSSYNEQFF. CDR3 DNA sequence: TGTGCCAGCAGCCCACAGGGAATGAGCTCCTACAATGAGCAGTTCTTC. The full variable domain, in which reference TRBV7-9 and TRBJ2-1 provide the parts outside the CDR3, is DTGVSQNPRHKITKRGQNVTFRCDPISEHNRLYWYRQTLGQGPEFLTYFQNEAQLEKSRLLSDRFSAERPKGSFSTLEIQRTEQGDSAMYLCASSPQGMSSYNEQFFGPGTRLTVL.

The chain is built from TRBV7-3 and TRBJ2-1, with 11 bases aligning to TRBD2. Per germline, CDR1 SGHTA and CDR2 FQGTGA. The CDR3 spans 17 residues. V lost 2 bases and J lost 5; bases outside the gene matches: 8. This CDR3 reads CASSLLVAGGRHNEQFF. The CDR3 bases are TGTGCCAGCAGCTTATTAGTAGCGGGGGGGCGCCACAATGAGCAGTTCTTC.

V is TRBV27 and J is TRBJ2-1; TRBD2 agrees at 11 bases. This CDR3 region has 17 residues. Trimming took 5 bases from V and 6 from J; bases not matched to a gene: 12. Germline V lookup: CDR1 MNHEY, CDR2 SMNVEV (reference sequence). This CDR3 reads CASSHAPLAGGPNEQFF. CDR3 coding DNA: TGTGCCAGCAGTCACGCCCCATTAGCGGGGGGGCCCAATGAGCAGTTCTTC.

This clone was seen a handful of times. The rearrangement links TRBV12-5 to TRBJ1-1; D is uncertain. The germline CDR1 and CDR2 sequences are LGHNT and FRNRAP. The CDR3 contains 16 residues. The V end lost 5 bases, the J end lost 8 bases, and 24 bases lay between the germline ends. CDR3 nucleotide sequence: TGTGCTAGTGGTCCGGGGTCCCACCGGACGTCCGTCGAAGCTTTCTTT. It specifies CASGPGSHRTSVEAFF.

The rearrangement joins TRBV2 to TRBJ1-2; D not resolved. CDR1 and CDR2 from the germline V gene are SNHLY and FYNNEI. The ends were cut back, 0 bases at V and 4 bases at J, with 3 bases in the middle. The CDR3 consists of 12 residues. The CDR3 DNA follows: TGTGCCAGCAGTGAAGCCCCCTATGGCTACACCTTC. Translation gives CASSEAPYGYTF.